This T cell receptor (beta chain) stems from a study of T cell responses to AZD1222 COVID-19 vaccine. The CDR3 contains 15 residues. Germline CDR1 reads SGHAT; CDR2 reads FQNNGV. The germline V and J ends were trimmed by 5 bases and 0 bases, with 13 bases remaining between them. Regarding this clone: Its specificity is unknown.

General study points: There were repertoire samples only from the period after the peak T cell response.

The repertoire was sequenced with immunoSEQ multiplex PCR; TCRdb's copy has only in-frame clones and lacks some. This table holds approximately 190,000 clones, approximately 90% found once. The TCR was taken from an adult in good health. Sequenced here: peripheral blood, sampled on day 0 of AZD1222 vaccination. V is TRBV11-2 and J is TRBJ1-1, with D tentatively TRBD1 (5 bases). The chain's CDR3 is CASSQGAGLNTEAFF. CDR3 nucleotide sequence: TGTGCCAGCAGCCAAGGGGCCGGATTGAACACTGAAGCTTTCTTT.